Listed below are T cell receptor beta chains from one sample, sequenced in a study of blood T cell repertoires in COVID-19. Data came from immunoSEQ multiplex PCR; TCRdb stores just in-frame clones and leaves some out. The sample includes about 270,000 clones, 82% of them seen just once. Source material: peripheral blood. The receptors were sampled from a woman under 30 with acute or convalescent COVID-19. CDR3s include the opening cysteine and the closing phenylalanine or tryptophan. The order of the fields is clone size, V gene, J gene, D gene, CDR3 protein, CDR3 DNA. The D gene is left open where the match is weak. Not all rows give a size; the values are once, few, many and, for expanded clones, a class.

size: .; V: TRBV10-2; J: TRBJ2-7; D: TRBD2; CDR3: CASTSGRGAEQYF; DNA: TGCGCCAGCACGAGCGGGAGGGGGGCCGAGCAGTACTTC
size: .; V: TRBV7-9; J: TRBJ1-2; D: .; CDR3: CASSLARDGYTF; DNA: TGTGCCAGCAGCTTAGCCAGGGATGGCTACACCTTC
size: .; V: TRBV28; J: TRBJ2-1; D: TRBD2; CDR3: CASSLLRLRTSGRSNEQFF; DNA: TGTGCCAGCAGTCTTCTGCGCCTTCGGACTAGCGGGAGAAGCAATGAGCAGTTCTTC
size: .; V: TRBV4-2; J: TRBJ2-2; D: TRBD1; CDR3: CASAEGQGAFGELFF; DNA: TGTGCCAGCGCGGAAGGACAGGGGGCTTTCGGGGAGCTGTTTTTT
size: .; V: TRBV14; J: TRBJ2-5; D: TRBD1; CDR3: CASSETRIRDRQETQYF; DNA: TGTGCCAGCAGCGAGACCAGAATTCGGGACAGACAAGAGACCCAGTACTTC
size: .; V: TRBV5-1; J: TRBJ1-1; D: .; CDR3: CASSLLGGEGAEAFF; DNA: TGCGCCAGCAGCTTGTTGGGAGGCGAAGGGGCTGAAGCTTTCTTT
size: few; V: TRBV6-2/TRBV6-3; J: TRBJ2-7; D: TRBD2; CDR3: CASSYGTSGRVYEQYF; DNA: TGTGCCAGCAGTTACGGGACTAGCGGGAGGGTATACGAGCAGTACTTC
size: .; V: TRBV6-5; J: TRBJ2-7; D: .; CDR3: CASRPISLGEQYF; DNA: TGTGCCAGCAGACCTATCTCGCTAGGCGAGCAGTACTTC
size: few; V: TRBV9; J: TRBJ1-4; D: .; CDR3: CASSVDSWGNEKLFF; DNA: TGTGCCAGCAGCGTAGACAGTTGGGGCAATGAAAAACTGTTTTTT
size: .; V: TRBV28; J: TRBJ2-7; D: TRBD2; CDR3: CASRKALAGNYEQYF; DNA: TGTGCCAGCAGGAAGGCCCTAGCGGGAAATTACGAGCAGTACTTC
size: .; V: TRBV27; J: TRBJ1-4; D: .; CDR3: CASSLLGDTGEKLFF; DNA: TGTGCCAGCAGTTTATTGGGGGACACTGGTGAAAAACTGTTTTTT